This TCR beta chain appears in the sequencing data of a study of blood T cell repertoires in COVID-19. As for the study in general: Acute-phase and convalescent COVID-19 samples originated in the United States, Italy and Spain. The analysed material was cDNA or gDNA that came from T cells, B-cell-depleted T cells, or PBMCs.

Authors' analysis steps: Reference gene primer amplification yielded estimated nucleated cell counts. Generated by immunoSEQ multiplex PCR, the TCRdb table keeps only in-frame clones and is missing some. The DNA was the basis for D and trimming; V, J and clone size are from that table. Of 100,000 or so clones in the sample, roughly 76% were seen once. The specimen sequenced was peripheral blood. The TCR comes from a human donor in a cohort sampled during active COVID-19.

This CDR3 reads CATSDPKRTLSYEQYF. In nucleotides, the CDR3 is TGTGCCACCAGTGATCCCAAGCGGACTCTCTCCTACGAGCAGTACTTC. V usage is TRBV24-1 and J usage is TRBJ2-7, with D possibly being TRBD2 (5 bases). This CDR3 spans 16 amino acids. The germline V gene encodes CDR1 KGHDR and CDR2 SFDVKD. Trimming cost V 3 bases and J 0 bases, with 14 bases left between them.